This TCR beta chain was obtained from a study of radiotherapy plus CTLA-4 blockade in lung cancer. Study-wide context: Disease control was seen in approximately 29% of patients, objective responses in roughly 17%. Study-wide points: After radiotherapy and ipilimumab, tumor-derived clones expanded in peripheral blood. It was early blood T cell clone dynamics, with interferon-beta, that reportedly best predicted response.

This clone came up once. No antigen is known for it. The CDR3 contains 11 residues. The V end lost 10 bases, the J end lost 6 bases, and 10 bases lay between the germline ends. In germline, CDR1 is MNHNS, CDR2 SASEGT. The study treated chemo-refractory metastatic non-small-cell lung cancer patients with focal radiation plus ipilimumab CTLA-4 blockade. The repertoire was sequenced with immunoSEQ multiplex PCR; TCRdb's copy has only in-frame clones and lacks some. Of approximately 77,000 clones detected, about 80% appear once; the ten largest clones hold about 0.79%. Here the sequenced sample was peripheral blood, taken from a patient treated with radiotherapy plus ipilimumab. The clonotype was recovered from a human donor with non-small cell lung cancer who had stable disease on radiotherapy plus ipilimumab. The gene calls are TRBV6-1 and TRBJ2-4; D could derive from TRBD1 or TRBD2 (5 bases each). CDR3 loop: CAIGTSNIQYF. CDR3 nucleotide sequence: TGTGCCATCGGGACCTCAAACATTCAGTACTTC.